What follows describes a single T cell receptor (beta chain). Original data processing: Scientists estimated how many nucleated cells there were by amplifying reference gene primers. Profiling relied on immunoSEQ multiplex PCR, and the TCRdb table lists in-frame clones only, not all of them. The V and J calls and clone size are taken from that table; D and trimming were inferred from the DNA. The table has about 310,000 clones, about nine tenths seen once. This sample is drawn from a study of blood T cell repertoires in COVID-19. Enrollees, about 18 to 95 years old, lived in about two dozen US areas. Two negative PCRs, clearance, or symptom resolution had been documented for recovered Cohort 3 donors. Trimming removed 4 bases from V and 5 bases from J; junction bases left unmatched: 14. CDR1 is SGHDN and CDR2 is FVKESK in the germline V gene. The CDR3 is 17 amino acids.

Sequencing was carried out using PBMCs or T cells enriched from blood (not recorded which). This TCR came from a woman in her thirties who had recovered from COVID-19. The J gene is TRBJ2-1, the V gene TRBV14; TRBD2 matches at 7 bases. This chain's CDR3 is CASSPPFASGHNNEQFF. The CDR3 region has the DNA TGTGCCAGCAGCCCGCCGTTCGCTAGCGGACATAACAATGAGCAGTTCTTC.